The 13 T cell receptor beta chains listed next were all sequenced from one sample in a study of T cell responses to AZD1222 COVID-19 vaccine. The method was immunoSEQ multiplex PCR; TCRdb's version includes in-frame clones alone and lacks a portion of them. The sample records approximately 170,000 clones, 75% to 90% being singletons. The sample in question was peripheral blood, obtained on day 0 of AZD1222 vaccination. All receptors come from an adult in good health.

A few counts support this clone. The gene calls are TRBV9 and TRBJ1-3; the match to TRBD1 covers 7 bases. The CDR3 runs to 13 residues. CDR1 SGDLS and CDR2 YYNGEE come from the germline V gene. The ends lost 4 bases at V and 4 bases at J; junction bases unmatched: 2. The CDR3 DNA reads as TGTGCCAGCAGCCGGGACAGCGGAAACACCATATATTTT. Protein: CASSRDSGNTIYF. Drawing the rest from reference TRBV9 and TRBJ1-3, the complete variable domain is DSGVTQTPKHLITATGQRVTLRCSPRSGDLSVYWYQQSLDQGLQFLIQYYNGEERAKGNILERFSAQQFPDLHSELNLSSLELGDSALYFCASSRDSGNTIYFGEGSWLTVV.

The chain combines TRBV5-1 with TRBJ1-6; D call uncertain. The CDR3 contains 15 residues. In germline, CDR1 is SGHRS, CDR2 YFSETQ. V lost 0 bases, J lost 0 bases, and 4 bases lay in between. CDR3 sequence: CASSLDNSYNSPLHF. For the CDR3, the DNA is TGCGCCAGCAGCTTGGACAACTCCTATAATTCACCCCTCCACTTT.

The table lists this clone with a count of one. This chain connects TRBV7-8 to TRBJ1-3; D is uncertain. This CDR3 comprises 12 residues. The V gene's germline CDR1 is SGHVS and CDR2 FQNEAQ. The ends were cut back, 5 bases at V and 10 bases at J, with 12 bases in the middle. In nucleotides, the CDR3 is TGTGCCAGCAGCACAAACAGCAGGACCATATATTTT. Translated, it gives CASSTNSRTIYF.

This clone was seen a few times. The rearrangement joins TRBV30 to TRBJ1-6, with TRBD1 matching 7 bases. Germline V gene lookup returns CDR1 GTSNPN and CDR2 SVGIG (reference sequence). CDR3 size: 16 residues. With V trimmed by 7 bases and J by 7 bases, 16 bases remained unmatched. The CDR3 loop reads CASGYGTAHGNSPLHF. The CDR3 DNA follows: TGTGCCTCGGGGTATGGGACAGCCCACGGGAATTCACCCCTCCACTTT.

This sequence joins TRBV7-9 and TRBJ1-6, with D possibly matching TRBD1 (5 bases). V shed 4 bases and J shed 7 bases, with 17 bases lying between them. The germline CDR1 and CDR2 sequences are SEHNR and FQNEAQ (reference sequence). The CDR3 has 16 amino acids. For the CDR3, the DNA is TGTGCCAGCAGCTCGTTGGCAGGGAGGTTCAATTCACCCCTCCACTTT. It specifies CASSSLAGRFNSPLHF. The full variable domain, rest sourced from reference TRBV7-9 and TRBJ1-6, is DTGVSQNPRHKITKRGQNVTFRCDPISEHNRLYWYRQTLGQGPEFLTYFQNEAQLEKSRLLSDRFSAERPKGSFSTLEIQRTEQGDSAMYLCASSSLAGRFNSPLHFGNGTRLTVT.

V is TRBV20-1 and J is TRBJ2-2; D uncertain. V lost 3 bases and J lost 3, with 5 bases in between. The CDR3 totals 12 residues. Germline V gene data show CDR1 as DFQATT and CDR2 as SNEGSKA (reference sequence). The CDR3 DNA sequence: TGCAGTGCTAGTGTAGACACCGGGGAGCTGTTTTTT. It encodes CSASVDTGELFF.

The rearrangement uses TRBV19 and TRBJ2-7; D uncertain. CDR3 size: 15 residues. Trimming removed 5 bases from V and 2 bases from J, with 16 bases in between. Germline CDR1 reads LNHDA; CDR2 reads SQIVND (reference sequence). In DNA, the CDR3 is TGTGCCAGTAGTCGCCCAAGAGCCAACGCCTACGAGCAGTACTTC. Amino acids: CASSRPRANAYEQYF.

The chain's CDR3 is CASSLVLGGNSGANVLTF. The CDR3 DNA reads TGTGCCAGCAGCTTAGTATTAGGGGGCAACTCTGGGGCCAACGTCCTGACTTTC. The chain uses TRBV11-2 and TRBJ2-6, with 7 bases that match TRBD1. CDR1 and CDR2 from the germline V gene are SGHAT and FQNNGV. J lost 0 bases, V lost 1 base, and 6 bases had no gene match. The CDR3 loop spans 18 amino acids.

V is TRBV5-5 and J is TRBJ2-5, with D maybe TRBD2 (7 bases). V gave up 4 bases and J gave up 5 bases, with 18 bases separating them. The CDR3 has 15 amino acids. Germline V gene data show CDR1 as SGHKS and CDR2 as YYEKEE (reference sequence). Here the CDR3 DNA reads TGTGCCAGCAGCCTGCTCGGGGGGCCGATCGAGACCCAGTACTTC. Encoded protein: CASSLLGGPIETQYF. The full variable domain, completed using reference TRBV5-5 and TRBJ2-5, is DAGVTQSPTHLIKTRGQQVTLRCSPISGHKSVSWYQQVLGQGPQFIFQYYEKEERGRGNFPDRFSARQFPNYSSELNVNALLLGDSALYLCASSLLGGPIETQYFGPGTRLLVL.

V gene TRBV6-4 combines with J gene TRBJ2-5; no definite D call. Trimming removed 2 bases at V and 3 bases at J, with 4 bases between. Looked up from germline, CDR1 is MRHNA and CDR2 is SNTAGT. The CDR3 is 12 amino acids. CDR3 sequence reads: CASSDPKETQYF. CDR3 in DNA: TGTGCCAGCAGTGACCCGAAAGAGACCCAGTACTTC.

The rearrangement joins TRBV9 to TRBJ2-6; 8 bases align to TRBD1. V shed 3 bases and J 4 bases; nucleotides not matched to a gene: 9. The CDR3 consists of 17 residues. Germline values: CDR1 SGDLS, CDR2 YYNGEE. The CDR3 DNA reads TGTGCCAGCAGCGGGACTTCAGGGGGCACAGGGGCCAACGTCCTGACTTTC. This sequence encodes CASSGTSGGTGANVLTF. Looking up the rest from reference TRBV9 and TRBJ2-6 gives the full variable domain: DSGVTQTPKHLITATGQRVTLRCSPRSGDLSVYWYQQSLDQGLQFLIQYYNGEERAKGNILERFSAQQFPDLHSELNLSSLELGDSALYFCASSGTSGGTGANVLTFGAGSRLTVL.

CDR3 amino acids: CASSLGVGQVYGYTF. The CDR3 nucleotides are TGTGCCAGCAGCTTAGGGGTTGGACAGGTGTATGGCTACACCTTC. The V gene is TRBV7-9, the J gene TRBJ1-2; 7 bases line up with TRBD1. This CDR3 has 15 amino acids. The germline V gene encodes CDR1 SEHNR and CDR2 FQNEAQ (reference sequence). V was pared by 1 base and J by 5 bases, with 7 bases of the junction left unmatched.

The chain couples TRBV9 to TRBJ1-4; TRBD1 might be the D (5 bases). The CDR3 has 16 amino acids. Trimming pared 3 bases from V and 5 bases from J, leaving 17 bases between. Germline V lookup: CDR1 SGDLS, CDR2 YYNGEE. The CDR3, as DNA: TGTGCCAGCAGCGCCCGCGGTCAGGGTACAAATGAAAAACTGTTTTTT. Its protein product is CASSARGQGTNEKLFF.